This entry lists 17 T cell receptor beta chains sequenced from one sample in a study of OX40 agonist ivuxolimab in advanced cancers. The library was produced with the immunoSEQ multiplex PCR assay. This is the immuneACCESS table as TCRdb keeps it, with only in-frame sequences that have V and J called. A part of the clones is gone; compared with another copy, unresolved V genes explain less than half, and the rest is unexplained. A total of 48,000 or so clones appear in this sample, 80% to 95% of them only once. Roughly 6.3% of the sample comes from the top ten. Sequenced here: CD4+ or CD8+ T cells sorted from blood, sampled in a trial of the OX40 agonist ivuxolimab. The origin of the receptors is an adult with an advanced solid tumor such as melanoma, head and neck, liver or kidney cancer.

This clone was found once. The V gene is TRBV5-1, the J gene TRBJ2-7, with 7 positions matching TRBD1. V lost 4 bases and J lost 0; bases outside the gene matches: 7. The CDR3 covers 15 residues. Germline CDR1 is SGHRS and CDR2 is YFSETQ. CDR3 in amino acids: CASSRDRGSSYEQYF. Written as DNA, the CDR3 is TGCGCCAGCAGCCGGGACAGAGGGAGCTCCTACGAGCAGTACTTC. Full variable domain (remainder filled in from reference TRBV5-1 and TRBJ2-7): KAGVTQTPRYLIKTRGQQVTLSCSPISGHRSVSWYQQTPGQGLQFLFEYFSETQRNKGNFPGRFSGRQFSNSRSEMNVSTLELGDSALYLCASSRDRGSSYEQYFGPGTRLTVT.

In DNA form, the CDR3 reads TGTGCCAGCAGCCCGGACAGTTATGGCTACACCTTC. This sequence encodes CASSPDSYGYTF. The V call is TRBV6-5, the J call TRBJ1-2, with TRBD1 as a possible D gene (6 bases). The CDR3 length is 12 residues. V was shortened by 6 bases and J by 5 bases, with 10 bases between the two germline ends. The V gene's germline CDR1 is MNHEY and CDR2 SVGAGI.

This clone has only one observation. The chain joins TRBV5-1 to TRBJ2-5; D not resolved. CDR1 and CDR2 from the germline V gene are SGHRS and YFSETQ. V lost 0 bases and J lost 7, with 7 bases in between. The CDR3 is made up of 12 amino acids. This chain's CDR3 is CASSLEKGTQYF. CDR3 bases: TGCGCCAGCAGCTTGGAAAAGGGGACCCAGTACTTC.

This sequence joins TRBV30 and TRBJ2-2; 10 bases align to TRBD2. The CDR3 is 17 amino acids. Trimming cost V 2 bases and J 0 bases; bases outside gene matches: 6. CDR1 is GTSNPN and CDR2 is SVGIG in the germline V gene (reference sequence). CDR3 residues: CAWSRASGGPNTGELFF. The CDR3 DNA reads TGTGCCTGGAGTAGGGCTAGCGGGGGCCCGAACACCGGGGAGCTGTTTTTT.

The chain has TRBV27 and TRBJ2-7; D remains ambiguous. There are 14 residues in the CDR3. Germline V gives CDR1 MNHEY, CDR2 SMNVEV (reference sequence). V lost 0 bases, J lost 6 bases, and 12 bases lay in between. The CDR3 DNA reads TGTGCCAGCAGTTTATCGTCCCAGTTAGGCGAGCAGTACTTC. As protein: CASSLSSQLGEQYF.

The chain uses TRBV6-5 and TRBJ1-1; the match to TRBD1 covers 8 bases. Trimming took 6 bases from V and 7 from J; bases not matched to a gene: 13. The CDR3 is 15 amino acids. Germline CDR1 reads MNHEY; CDR2 reads SVGAGI. CDR3 coding DNA: TGTGCCAGCAGACAGAATCGGGGGACAGGTAGTGAAGCTTTCTTT. Its protein is CASRQNRGTGSEAFF.

The gene calls are TRBV1 and TRBJ2-2; the table gives TRBD2 as D, unverified against the DNA. TRBV1 is reported as a pseudogene. The CDR3 covers 16 residues. The CDR3 spells CTSSQDRGLNTGELFF. CDR3 nucleotides: TGCACCAGCAGCCAAGATCGGGGTTTGAACACCGGGGAGCTGTTTTTT.

The chain is built from TRBV6-5 and TRBJ1-3, with TRBD1 matching over 8 bases. The CDR3 contains 12 residues. J was trimmed by 6 bases and V by 6 bases; bases with no gene match: 1. CDR1 and CDR2 (germline): MNHEY, SVGAGI. The CDR3 DNA is TGTGCCAGCAGGGGACAGGAAAACACCATATATTTT. This gives the protein CASRGQENTIYF.

The chain joins TRBV21-1 to TRBJ1-5; the table's D call, TRBD1, was not checked against the DNA. TRBV21-1 is deemed a pseudogene. The CDR3 runs 15 residues. As DNA, the CDR3 is TGTGCCAGCAGCAGGCGTCAGGGGGCTGATCAGCCCCAGCATTTT. Its translation is CASSRRQGADQPQHF.

This chain uses TRBV28 with TRBJ2-6; a weak D match, TRBD1 (5 bases). This CDR3 region has 13 residues. Germline CDR1 and CDR2: MDHEN and SYDVKM. Trimming took off 8 bases at V and 4 bases at J, with 9 bases between the two ends. In DNA, the CDR3 is TGTGCCAGCTCAGGGCACGGGGCCAACGTCCTGACTTTC. It encodes CASSGHGANVLTF.

The V call is TRBV28, the J call TRBJ2-1; 8 bases line up with TRBD1. The V gene's germline CDR1 is MDHEN and CDR2 SYDVKM. V trimming: 2 bases; J trimming: 1 base; junction bases outside the gene matches: 1. CDR3 size: 15 residues. In DNA form, the CDR3 reads TGTGCCAGCAGTTTAGACAGGGGATCCTACAATGAGCAGTTCTTC. Translating gives CASSLDRGSYNEQFF.

This rearrangement joins TRBV5-5 to TRBJ1-1; D is unclear. The CDR3 extends over 16 amino acids. Between the trimmed V and J ends, which lost 1 base and 6 bases, there was a span of 19 bases. The germline CDR1 and CDR2 sequences are SGHKS and YYEKEE (reference sequence). The CDR3 protein is CASSLRRDLGNPEAFF. CDR3 sequence (DNA): TGTGCCAGCAGCTTGCGTCGTGATTTGGGAAATCCTGAAGCTTTCTTT.

This clone appeared a few times. The J gene is TRBJ1-1, the V gene TRBV18, with 7 bases that match TRBD1. The length of the CDR3 is 16 residues. V dropped 3 bases and J dropped 4; count of bases not matched to a gene: 11. Per germline, CDR1 KGHSH and CDR2 LQKENI. CDR3 in DNA: TGTGCCAGCTCACCCGTATTGACAGGGAGGAGCACTGAAGCTTTCTTT. Residues: CASSPVLTGRSTEAFF. Full variable domain (outside the CDR3, taken from reference TRBV18 and TRBJ1-1): NAGVMQNPRHLVRRRGQEARLRCSPMKGHSHVYWYRQLPEEGLKFMVYLQKENIIDESGMPKERFSAEFPKEGPSILRIQQVVRGDSAAYFCASSPVLTGRSTEAFFGQGTRLTVV.

This clone is a singleton in its sample. The rearrangement joins TRBV11-2 to TRBJ2-7, with 7 bases that match TRBD2. The germline CDR1 and CDR2 sequences are SGHAT and FQNNGV. This CDR3 is 13 amino acids long. The V segment lost 5 bases and the J segment 4 bases; nucleotides outside the gene matches: 5. The CDR3 nucleotides read TGTGCCAGCAGCGCACGGGGGGATTACGAGCAGTACGTC. It encodes CASSARGDYEQYV.

CDR3 region: CASSPRGPQETQYF. CDR3 bases: TGTGCCAGCAGCCCACGGGGGCCTCAAGAGACCCAGTACTTC. This chain joins TRBV11-3 and TRBJ2-5, with D tentatively TRBD1 or TRBD2 (6 bases each). The V gene's germline CDR1 is SGHNT and CDR2 YENEEA. The CDR3 sequence is 14 residues long. The ends were cut back, 5 bases at V and 2 bases at J, with 12 bases in the middle. Drawing the rest from reference TRBV11-3 and TRBJ2-5, the complete variable domain is EAGVVQSPRYKIIEKKQPVAFWCNPISGHNTLYWYLQNLGQGPELLIRYENEEAVDDSQLPKDRFSAERLKGVDSTLKIQPAELGDSAVYLCASSPRGPQETQYFGPGTRLLVL.

This chain connects TRBV19 to TRBJ1-2; 9 nucleotides align to TRBD1. Germline V gene sequence: CDR1 LNHDA, CDR2 SQIVND (reference sequence). J was trimmed by 6 bases and V by 3 bases; bases with no gene match: 5. This CDR3 has 14 amino acids. The CDR3 loop reads CASSILGQGDGYTF. The CDR3 DNA sequence: TGTGCCAGTAGTATCCTGGGACAGGGTGATGGCTACACCTTC.

The rearrangement links TRBV5-1 to TRBJ2-3, with 8 bases matching TRBD1. CDR3 size: 16 residues. V shed 3 bases, J shed 1 base, and the junction held 7 bases outside the gene matches. From germline, CDR1 is SGHRS and CDR2 YFSETQ. CDR3 bases: TGCGCCAGCAGCTGGGACCTGGGACAGGGCACAGATACGCAGTATTTT. This encodes CASSWDLGQGTDTQYF.